This record covers a single TCR beta chain. Germline V CDR1 and CDR2: SQVTM, ANQGSEA. This CDR3 is 17 amino acids long. Trimming stripped 5 bases from V and 2 bases from J, with 19 bases between. The protocol was immunoSEQ multiplex PCR, while the TCRdb copy is restricted to in-frame clones and leaves out a portion. The sample lists some 200,000 clones; around 80% were seen once. This entry comes from a study of blood T cell repertoires in COVID-19. This chain connects TRBV29-1 to TRBJ2-6, with D tentatively TRBD2 (6 bases). This clonotype was obtained from a human donor in a cohort sampled during active COVID-19. Sequenced sample: peripheral blood. The CDR3: CSVILWREGPGANVLTF. The CDR3, as DNA: TGCAGCGTTATCCTTTGGAGGGAAGGTCCTGGGGCCAACGTCCTGACTTTC.